This note documents a single T cell receptor beta chain sequence. The sample is drawn from a study of T cell changes during pregnancy in multiple sclerosis. The CDR3 loop spans 15 amino acids. Trimming took 1 base from V and 7 from J, leaving 13 bases between them. Germline V CDR1 and CDR2: SGHDN, FVKESK. Generated by immunoSEQ multiplex PCR, the TCRdb table keeps only in-frame clones and is missing some. The sample lists 12,000 or so clones, approximately 88% occurring once. The clonotype comes from a female donor in good health, enrolled as a control in a pregnancy study. This chain uses TRBV14 with TRBJ2-2, with D perhaps TRBD2 (5 bases). Sequences were derived from CD8+ T cells from peripheral blood mononuclear cells, sampled after pregnancy. The CDR3 spells CASSQVPGVHGELFF. The DNA of the CDR3 is TGTGCCAGCAGCCAAGTCCCCGGGGTCCACGGGGAGCTGTTTTTT.